A single sample gave rise to the 29 T cell receptor beta chains below, sequenced in a study of technical replicates of blood from a few donors. Produced via immunoSEQ multiplex PCR; TCRdb's table is partial and in-frame only. The sample yields roughly 100,000 clones, roughly 96% seen once. Sequencing used T cells isolated from PBMCs. The receptors were gathered from a human donor in good health.

The chain employs TRBV5-4 and TRBJ2-6; 10 bases agree with TRBD1. The CDR3 has 17 residues. Germline V lookup: CDR1 SGHNT, CDR2 YYREEE (reference sequence). Germline trimming cut 4 bases from V and 0 bases from J; bases unmatched to any gene: 4. DNA of the CDR3: TGTGCCAGCAGCGCCGGGACAGGGGACTCTGGGGCCAACGTCCTGACTTTC. Amino acids: CASSAGTGDSGANVLTF.

This chain connects TRBV7-3 to TRBJ1-2; 10 bases align to TRBD1. Germline CDR1 reads SGHTA; CDR2 reads FQGTGA. J was trimmed by 8 bases and V by 7 bases; bases with no gene match: 22. CDR3 length equals 18 residues. CDR3 in amino acids: CASTREFPGQGIAGGYTF. CDR3 DNA sequence: TGTGCCAGCACCAGAGAGTTTCCGGGACAGGGGATCGCGGGGGGCTACACCTTC.

This rearrangement joins TRBV4-1 to TRBJ2-3, with no clear D. The germline gives CDR1 MGHRA, CDR2 YSYEKL. Trimming removed 1 base at V and 3 bases at J, with 5 bases between. CDR3 length: 13 residues. Here the CDR3 DNA reads TGCGCCAGCAGCCAAGTACTTACAGATACGCAGTATTTT. It codes for CASSQVLTDTQYF.

This chain joins TRBV4-1 and TRBJ1-1; TRBD1 is a possible D gene (6 bases). Germline V gene data show CDR1 as MGHRA and CDR2 as YSYEKL. This CDR3 contains 16 residues. V lost 4 bases and J lost 0, with 15 bases in between. CDR3 nucleotide sequence: TGCGCCAGCAGCCCAAATTTTTGGGGGCTGAACACTGAAGCTTTCTTT. Its protein is CASSPNFWGLNTEAFF.

The V gene is TRBV15, the J gene TRBJ2-3; no definite D call. With 1 base removed from V and 3 bases from J, the gap between germline ends came to 2 bases. CDR3 length: 12 amino acids. Germline CDR1 and CDR2: LNHNV and YYDKDF (reference sequence). CDR3 in amino acids: CATSRVTDTQYF. For the CDR3, the DNA is TGTGCCACCAGCAGAGTAACAGATACGCAGTATTTT.

The chain employs TRBV4-1 and TRBJ1-1; possible D gene TRBD1, 5 bases. The CDR3 is 16 residues long. Trimming left V 4 bases short and J 5 bases short, with 20 bases between. CDR1 and CDR2 (germline): MGHRA, YSYEKL. CDR3 region: CASSRGLRTGVTEAFF. The CDR3 DNA is TGCGCCAGCAGCCGGGGCCTTAGGACGGGAGTTACTGAAGCTTTCTTT.

The J gene is TRBJ2-7, the V gene TRBV5-4, with a tentative D call TRBD2 (6 bases). CDR3 size: 14 residues. Germline assignment: CDR1 SGHNT and CDR2 YYREEE (reference sequence). Trimming pared 0 bases from V and 3 bases from J, leaving 10 bases between. The CDR3 loop is CASSLASSDYEQYF. CDR3 bases: TGTGCCAGCAGCTTGGCCTCTAGCGACTACGAGCAGTACTTC.

The gene calls are TRBV9 and TRBJ2-3, with D uncertain. The CDR3 spans 13 residues. V lost 0 bases and J 5 bases, leaving 7 bases between the germline ends. Germline CDR1 is SGDLS and CDR2 is YYNGEE. CDR3 bases: TGTGCCAGCAGCGTAGGAGGTCAAGATACGCAGTATTTT. Its protein product is CASSVGGQDTQYF.

As concerns this clone: One end of the junction is discordant with germline, which a read error may explain. CDR3 amino acids: CRRVGNTEAFF. The CDR3 coding sequence is TGCAGACGAGTGGGCAACACTGAAGCTTTCTTT. The V gene is TRBV19, the J gene TRBJ1-1, with D unresolved. The germline CDR1 and CDR2 sequences are LNHDA and SQIVND (reference sequence). The CDR3 length is 11 residues. The full variable domain, with the rest looked up from reference TRBV19 and TRBJ1-1, is DGGITQSPKYLFRKEGQNVTLSCEQNLNHDAMYWYRQDPGQGLRLIYYSQIVNDFQKGDIAEGYSVSREKKESFPLTVTSAQKNPTAFYLCRRVGNTEAFFGQGTRLTVV.

The chain couples TRBV19 to TRBJ2-2; a weak D match, TRBD1 (6 bases). Germline V CDR1 and CDR2: LNHDA, SQIVND (reference sequence). There are 14 residues in the CDR3. The V end was cut by 4 bases, the J end by 6 bases, with 12 bases between. The CDR3 region is CASSTRGRAGELFF. DNA of the CDR3: TGTGCCAGTAGTACGAGGGGGAGAGCCGGGGAGCTGTTTTTT.

V usage is TRBV10-3 and J usage is TRBJ2-3; 7 bases align to TRBD1. Germline trimming cut 10 bases from V and 1 base from J; bases unmatched to any gene: 5. The germline V gene has CDR1 ENHRY and CDR2 SYGVKD. This CDR3 spans 13 amino acids. The CDR3 sequence: CATGTEGTDTQYF. DNA of the CDR3: TGTGCCACCGGGACAGAAGGCACAGATACGCAGTATTTT.

V gene TRBV10-3 combines with J gene TRBJ2-7; the match to TRBD2 covers 12 bases. The CDR3 contains 13 residues. Germline CDR1 reads ENHRY; CDR2 reads SYGVKD. V trimming: 11 bases; J trimming: 7 bases; junction bases outside the gene matches: 9. The CDR3 protein is CASSSGRGEEQYF. CDR3 coding DNA: TGTGCCTCGTCTAGCGGGAGGGGGGAAGAGCAGTACTTC.

CDR3 sequence (DNA): TGTGCCAGCAGTGAACTAGCGAGGCAAGAGACCCAGTACTTC. Translating gives CASSELARQETQYF. The chain joins TRBV2 to TRBJ2-5; maybe TRBD2 (6 bases). The ends were cut back, 2 bases at V and 2 bases at J, with 9 bases in the middle. The length of the CDR3 is 14 residues. Germline-derived CDR1 and CDR2 are SNHLY and FYNNEI. The full variable domain, rest sourced from reference TRBV2 and TRBJ2-5, is EPEVTQTPSHQVTQMGQEVILRCVPISNHLYFYWYRQILGQKVEFLVSFYNNEISEKSEIFDDQFSVERPDGSNFTLKIRSTKLEDSAMYFCASSELARQETQYFGPGTRLLVL.

The chain is built from TRBV5-1 and TRBJ2-5; a possible D gene is TRBD2 (5 bases). The CDR3 length is 12 residues. CDR1 is SGHRS and CDR2 is YFSETQ in the germline V gene. Between the trimmed V and J ends, which lost 3 bases and 4 bases, there was a span of 7 bases. This chain's CDR3 is CASSSGVETQYF. DNA of the CDR3: TGCGCCAGCAGCTCCGGGGTAGAGACCCAGTACTTC. Together with reference TRBV5-1 and TRBJ2-5, the CDR3 gives the full variable domain: KAGVTQTPRYLIKTRGQQVTLSCSPISGHRSVSWYQQTPGQGLQFLFEYFSETQRNKGNFPGRFSGRQFSNSRSEMNVSTLELGDSALYLCASSSGVETQYFGPGTRLLVL.

A single count supports this clone. V gene TRBV11-3 combines with J gene TRBJ1-2; 7 bases fit TRBD1. The germline V gene has CDR1 SGHNT and CDR2 YENEEA. V was clipped by 5 bases and J by 0 bases; unmatched bases: 3. The CDR3 spans 14 residues. The DNA for the CDR3 is TGTGCCAGCAGCATGACAGGGACTAACTATGGCTACACCTTC. It translates to CASSMTGTNYGYTF.

V is TRBV5-4 and J is TRBJ1-2; D unresolved. Germline V gives CDR1 SGHNT, CDR2 YYREEE (reference sequence). V lost 4 bases, J lost 3 bases, and 7 bases lay in between. CDR3 length: 12 amino acids. The CDR3 is CASSPGHYGYTF. The CDR3 region has the DNA TGTGCCAGCAGCCCTGGGCACTATGGCTACACCTTC.

The chain has TRBV7-9 and TRBJ2-7; perhaps TRBD1 as D (5 bases). V dropped 3 bases and J dropped 4 bases, with 13 bases sitting between them. The V gene's germline CDR1 is SEHNR and CDR2 FQNEAQ (reference sequence). The CDR3 sequence is 14 residues long. CDR3: CASSFGPRDYEQYF. CDR3 sequence (DNA): TGTGCCAGCAGCTTTGGCCCCAGGGATTACGAGCAGTACTTC.

The rearrangement joins TRBV5-8 to TRBJ2-2; 7 bases agree with TRBD1. Trimming took 1 base from V and 2 from J; bases not matched to a gene: 2. The CDR3 has 15 amino acids. Germline loops: CDR1 SGHTS, CDR2 YDEGEE. The CDR3 loop is CASSLRTGNTGELFF. DNA of the CDR3: TGTGCCAGCAGCTTGCGGACAGGAAACACCGGGGAGCTGTTTTTT.

This rearrangement joins TRBV4-1 to TRBJ2-7, with TRBD2 as a possible D gene (5 bases). The length of the CDR3 is 15 residues. The V gene's germline CDR1 is MGHRA and CDR2 YSYEKL. The V and J ends lost 4 bases and 4 bases respectively, with 17 bases between them. The CDR3 sequence is CASSRETVTTYEQYF. Written as DNA, the CDR3 is TGCGCCAGCAGCCGAGAGACTGTGACTACTTACGAGCAGTACTTC.

V is TRBV5-1 and J is TRBJ1-2; tentatively, D is TRBD1 (5 bases). The CDR3 spans 14 residues. Germline CDR1 reads SGHRS; CDR2 reads YFSETQ. V lost 0 bases to trimming and J lost 1 base, with 7 bases between them. The CDR3 protein is CASSLGDSNYGYTF. The DNA for the CDR3 is TGCGCCAGCAGCTTGGGAGACAGTAACTATGGCTACACCTTC.

This clone was seen only once. The gene calls are TRBV28 and TRBJ1-5; perhaps TRBD1 as D (6 bases). CDR1 is MDHEN and CDR2 is SYDVKM in the germline V gene. Trimming took off 1 base at V and 5 bases at J, with 12 bases between the two ends. CDR3 length: 15 residues. The CDR3, as DNA: TGTGCCAGCAGTTTATACAGGGTTACACATCAGCCCCAGCATTTT. It translates to CASSLYRVTHQPQHF.

The J gene is TRBJ1-2, the V gene TRBV19, with a possible D match to TRBD1 (6 bases). V lost 4 bases and J 4 bases, leaving 13 bases between the germline ends. Per germline, CDR1 LNHDA and CDR2 SQIVND (reference sequence). The CDR3 is made up of 14 amino acids. CDR3 nucleotides: TGTGCCAGTAGTACCAGAGGACAGAGCTATGGCTACACCTTC. It translates to CASSTRGQSYGYTF.

The chain uses TRBV11-2 and TRBJ1-1; 7 bases align to TRBD1. Germline loops: CDR1 SGHAT, CDR2 FQNNGV. The CDR3 contains 14 residues. V was clipped by 3 bases and J by 6 bases; unmatched bases: 7. The CDR3 DNA is TGTGCCAGCAGCTTCACAGGGGATACCGCTGAAGCTTTCTTT. Translating it yields CASSFTGDTAEAFF.

The V call is TRBV28, the J call TRBJ1-5; D is undetermined. The CDR3 contains 16 residues. Germline V lookup: CDR1 MDHEN, CDR2 SYDVKM. Trimming took 1 base from V and 1 from J, leaving 11 bases between them. CDR3 bases: TGTGCCAGCAGTTTATTAGCGGGGTGGAGCAATCAGCCCCAGCATTTT. Its translation is CASSLLAGWSNQPQHF.

The V call is TRBV11-3, the J call TRBJ1-2; D unresolved. Trimming stripped 4 bases from V and 4 bases from J, with 22 bases between. CDR1 and CDR2 (germline): SGHNT, YENEEA. CDR3 size: 17 residues. The CDR3 DNA is TGTGCCAGCAGCTCCCATGTGACGGAGAAGTTAATCTATGGCTACACCTTC. This gives the protein CASSSHVTEKLIYGYTF.

The chain joins TRBV5-4 to TRBJ2-7; 11 nucleotides agree with TRBD1. After removal of 4 bases from V and 1 base from J, the junction contained 4 bases not matched to a gene. The CDR3 consists of 15 residues. Germline V gene data show CDR1 as SGHNT and CDR2 as YYREEE (reference sequence). CDR3 DNA sequence: TGTGCCAGCAGCCCCGGACAGGGGGCTTCCTACGAGCAGTACTTC. Protein: CASSPGQGASYEQYF.

For the CDR3, the DNA is TGCAGCGTTGCTCTGGGACAGGTGGTGTACGAGCAGTACTTC. As protein: CSVALGQVVYEQYF. This sequence joins TRBV29-1 and TRBJ2-7; 8 bases fit TRBD1. V gave up 4 bases and J gave up 4 bases; unmatched junction bases: 9. Germline-derived CDR1 and CDR2 are SQVTM and ANQGSEA. The CDR3 contains 14 residues.

The V gene is TRBV5-1, the J gene TRBJ1-1; D is perhaps TRBD1 (6 bases). This CDR3 is built from 14 residues. CDR1 and CDR2 from the germline V gene are SGHRS and YFSETQ. Trimming shortened V by 2 bases and J by 0 bases, and 8 bases separated the two germline ends. The CDR3 DNA sequence: TGCGCCAGCAGCTTAAGGACAGTGAACACTGAAGCTTTCTTT. Its translation is CASSLRTVNTEAFF. Full variable domain (outside the CDR3, taken from reference TRBV5-1 and TRBJ1-1): KAGVTQTPRYLIKTRGQQVTLSCSPISGHRSVSWYQQTPGQGLQFLFEYFSETQRNKGNFPGRFSGRQFSNSRSEMNVSTLELGDSALYLCASSLRTVNTEAFFGQGTRLTVV.

The chain carries TRBV2 and TRBJ1-2; the D gene is possibly TRBD1 (6 bases). Trimming removed 8 bases from V and 8 bases from J, with 24 bases in between. The CDR3 has 15 residues. Germline V CDR1 and CDR2: SNHLY, FYNNEI. The CDR3 region is CASGYHTRGPGGYTF. CDR3 nucleotide sequence: TGTGCCAGCGGTTATCATACCAGGGGCCCCGGCGGCTACACCTTC.